The entry below gives a single T cell receptor (beta chain) sequence along with its context. Antigen unknown. V was clipped by 3 bases and J by 9 bases, with 12 bases between them. CDR3 length equals 14 residues. Germline V gene data show CDR1 as SGHTA and CDR2 as FQGTGA. This entry is derived from a study of T cell responses to AZD1222 COVID-19 vaccine. At the level of the study: Combined were second doses at about 4 or about 12 weeks.

Produced via immunoSEQ multiplex PCR; TCRdb's table is partial and in-frame only. The sample lists about 150,000 clones, around nine tenths occurring once. Findings and caveats of the study: Epitopes outside B.1.351 and B.1.1.7 mutated regions reportedly drew nearly half of spike TCRs. Once two AZD1222 doses were given, Spike-specific TCR breadth and depth went up. Distributed over spike, vaccine-associated CD4 TCRs predominated at 160-218 and 743-854.

The sample was peripheral blood, taken on day 0 of AZD1222 vaccination. The J gene is TRBJ1-6, the V gene TRBV7-3, with D tentatively TRBD1 (6 bases). The receptor's source is an adult in good health. CDR3 coding DNA: TGTGCCAGCAGCTTGGGGGCTGCGAGTTCACCCCTCCACTTT. It encodes CASSLGAASSPLHF.